The source of this TCR beta chain is a study of blood T cell repertoires in COVID-19. Looking at the study overall: In each case, the material was cDNA or gDNA derived from T cells, B-cell-depleted T cells, or PBMCs.

V was clipped by 4 bases and J by 4 bases, with 9 bases between them. CDR1 is SGHAT, CDR2 FQNNGV, per germline. This CDR3 spans 13 amino acids. Per the study methods: Reference gene primer amplification in the assay estimated nucleated cell counts. Profiling relied on immunoSEQ multiplex PCR, and the TCRdb table lists in-frame clones only, not all of them. V, J and clone size derive from that table, while D and trimming were established from the DNA sequence. Of about 190,000 clones in the sample, more than 70% were seen once. Specimen: peripheral blood. The chain joins TRBV11-2 to TRBJ2-3; D is uncertain. The source is a human donor in a cohort sampled during active COVID-19. CDR3: CASSWLESDTQYF. In DNA, the CDR3 is TGTGCCAGCAGCTGGCTAGAGTCAGATACGCAGTATTTT.